One sample yielded the 25 T cell receptor beta chains listed below, sequenced in a study of blood T cell repertoires in COVID-19. Sequencing used immunoSEQ multiplex PCR; TCRdb keeps in-frame clones, though not all of them. The data contain roughly 240,000 clones, 70% to 85% of them singletons. Sequenced sample: peripheral blood. The receptors here all came from a woman aged 80 or over with acute or convalescent COVID-19.

The chain recombines TRBV5-5 with TRBJ1-2; D gene unclear. Trimming pared 8 bases from V and 14 bases from J, leaving 22 bases between. The length of the CDR3 is 12 residues. The germline gives CDR1 SGHKS, CDR2 YYEKEE (reference sequence). CDR3 DNA sequence: TGTGCCAGTAGCAATATGCCATCGGGCGGGACCTTC. Its protein is CASSNMPSGGTF.

The chain has TRBV12-3 or TRBV12-4 and TRBJ1-6; no reliable D call. V gave up 5 bases and J gave up 15 bases, with 8 bases separating them. This CDR3 has 10 residues. The CDR3 nucleotides read TGTGCCAGCAGTGGAGCGCGCCTCCACTTT. Translation gives CASSGARLHF.

J is TRBJ1-2 and V is TRBV25-1; 7 nucleotides align to TRBD1. Losses at the gene ends were 1 base for V and 7 bases for J; bases not matched to a gene: 3. The CDR3 runs to 13 residues. CDR1 and CDR2 (germline): MGHDK, SYGVNS. The CDR3 loop is CASSESRQGGYTF. CDR3 bases: TGTGCCAGCAGTGAATCTCGACAGGGTGGCTACACCTTC.

The genes are TRBV27 and TRBJ2-1; TRBD1 aligns across 8 bases. This CDR3 has 15 residues. The V gene's germline CDR1 is MNHEY and CDR2 SMNVEV (reference sequence). The V segment lost 5 bases and the J segment 7 bases; nucleotides outside the gene matches: 10. The CDR3 loop reads CASSERTGLTNEQFF. CDR3 DNA sequence: TGTGCCAGCAGTGAGCGGACAGGGTTAACAAATGAGCAGTTCTTC.

The V call is TRBV5-4, the J call TRBJ1-2; 7 bases line up with TRBD1. Trimming at V came to 2 bases and at J to 6 bases, leaving 13 bases not matched to a gene. CDR3 length equals 16 residues. Germline V CDR1 and CDR2: SGHNT, YYREEE (reference sequence). The CDR3 DNA reads TGTGCCAGCAGCTTACGACAGGGCGGTCAAGGGGATGGCTACACCTTC. Translating gives CASSLRQGGQGDGYTF.

The J gene is TRBJ2-3, the V gene TRBV3-1 (or the pseudogene TRBV3-2); 11 nucleotides line up with TRBD2. The CDR3 spans 17 residues. Germline V gene sequence: CDR1 LGHDT, CDR2 YNNKEL (reference sequence). The V segment lost 4 bases and the J segment 2 bases; nucleotides outside the gene matches: 8. DNA for the CDR3: TGTGCCAGCAGCCCGATCCCTAGCGGGGGGAACACAGATACGCAGTATTTT. Translation gives CASSPIPSGGNTDTQYF.

This clone was detected a few times. The chain links TRBV3-1 (or the pseudogene TRBV3-2) to TRBJ1-4; 7 positions match TRBD1. Germline-derived CDR1 and CDR2 are LGHDT and YNNKEL (reference sequence). The junction had 11 bases not matched to a gene; V was cut back by 1 base and J by 6 bases. This CDR3 spans 17 amino acids. CDR3 in amino acids: CASSQVLLTGWDEKLFF. For the CDR3, the DNA is TGTGCCAGCAGCCAAGTATTATTGACAGGGTGGGATGAAAAACTGTTTTTT.

The chain carries TRBV10-3 and TRBJ2-5, with TRBD2 matching over 12 bases. V dropped 10 bases and J dropped 2; count of bases not matched to a gene: 11. Germline values: CDR1 ENHRY, CDR2 SYGVKD. CDR3 length: 16 residues. CDR3 coding DNA: TGTGCCACGAAAACGGGACTAGCGGGCCAACAAGAGACCCAGTACTTC. It is translated as CATKTGLAGQQETQYF.

This clone was observed a handful of times. V usage is TRBV3-1 (or the pseudogene TRBV3-2) and J usage is TRBJ1-1; maybe TRBD1 (6 bases). The germline V and J ends were trimmed by 4 bases and 1 base, with 10 bases remaining between them. CDR1 and CDR2 from the germline V gene are LGHDT and YNNKEL (reference sequence). The CDR3 contains 14 residues. The CDR3 spells CASSRGGQNTEAFF. The CDR3 DNA sequence: TGTGCCAGCAGCCGAGGGGGACAGAACACTGAAGCTTTCTTT.

The chain combines TRBV7-2 with TRBJ2-7, with a possible D match to TRBD2 (6 bases). The germline CDR1 and CDR2 sequences are SGHTA and FQGNSA. V was cut by 1 base and J by 5 bases, with 12 bases left in between. The CDR3 covers 14 residues. As DNA, the CDR3 is TGTGCCAGCAGCTTAGACGGGACTCTGGACGAGCAGTACTTC. Amino acids: CASSLDGTLDEQYF.

The gene calls are TRBV18 and TRBJ1-1; no reliable D call. Germline lookup yields CDR1 KGHSH and CDR2 LQKENI. The CDR3 extends over 14 amino acids. The V gene lost 2 bases and the J gene lost 1 base, with 8 bases spanning the gap. The CDR3 sequence is CASSPGSENTEAFF. CDR3 coding DNA: TGTGCCAGCTCACCAGGCAGCGAGAACACTGAAGCTTTCTTT.

This clone was counted a single time. J is TRBJ2-3 and V is TRBV6-2 or TRBV6-3, with TRBD2 as a possible D gene (7 bases). The CDR3 sequence is 15 residues long. V lost 6 bases to trimming and J lost 2 bases, with 15 bases between them. CDR1 and CDR2 from the germline V gene are MNHEY and SVGEGT. This CDR3 reads CASSPTGGPTDTQYF. The CDR3 region has the DNA TGTGCCAGCAGCCCGACCGGGGGGCCCACAGATACGCAGTATTTT.

A single count supports this clone. The CDR3 DNA is TGTGCCTGGAGTGTACTACAGGGGGCATACGAGCAGTACTTC. Its protein is CAWSVLQGAYEQYF. The genes are TRBV30 and TRBJ2-7; TRBD1 matches at 9 bases. The V gene's germline CDR1 is GTSNPN and CDR2 SVGIG (reference sequence). This CDR3 region has 14 residues. V was clipped by 0 bases and J by 4 bases; unmatched bases: 4.

The genes are TRBV6-2 or TRBV6-3 and TRBJ2-5; 12 bases are shared with TRBD2. Germline CDR1 and CDR2: MNHEY and SVGEGT. J was trimmed by 1 base and V by 2 bases; bases with no gene match: 5. CDR3 size: 17 residues. CDR3 nucleotides: TGTGCCAGCAGTTACGGGGGACTAGCGGGTTTCCAAGAGACCCAGTACTTC. This sequence encodes CASSYGGLAGFQETQYF.

This chain connects TRBV28 to TRBJ1-1, with TRBD1 as a possible D gene (5 bases). The germline gives CDR1 MDHEN, CDR2 SYDVKM. The V gene lost 4 bases and the J gene lost 1 base, with 7 bases spanning the gap. This CDR3 comprises 13 residues. CDR3 sequence (DNA): TGTGCCAGCAGTTACCAGGGGAACACTGAAGCTTTCTTT. Its protein is CASSYQGNTEAFF. Variable domain in full (rest from reference TRBV28 and TRBJ1-1): DVKVTQSSRYLVKRTGEKVFLECVQDMDHENMFWYRQDPGLGLRLIYFSYDVKMKEKGDIPEGYSVSREKKERFSLILESASTNQTSMYLCASSYQGNTEAFFGQGTRLTVV.

The chain uses TRBV28 and TRBJ2-7; the D gene is possibly TRBD2 (5 bases). This CDR3 region has 15 residues. Germline loops: CDR1 MDHEN, CDR2 SYDVKM. The germline V and J ends were trimmed by 5 bases and 1 base, with 15 bases remaining between them. The CDR3 DNA reads as TGTGCCAGCAGTACCATCCGGAGGCGGTCCTACGAGCAGTACTTC. Its protein product is CASSTIRRRSYEQYF.

This chain uses TRBV4-1 with TRBJ2-5, with D perhaps matching TRBD2 (5 bases). The CDR3 contains 17 residues. V was shortened by 2 bases and J by 5 bases, with 21 bases between the two germline ends. Germline CDR1 and CDR2: MGHRA and YSYEKL. The CDR3 nucleotides are TGCGCCAGCAGCCAAAAGGAGAATAGCGAGGTTTTTGAGACCCAGTACTTC. Translation gives CASSQKENSEVFETQYF.

The J gene is TRBJ2-7, the V gene TRBV6-1; maybe TRBD1 (6 bases). Trimming pared 5 bases from V and 0 bases from J, leaving 14 bases between. CDR3 size: 15 residues. CDR1 and CDR2 (germline): MNHNS, SASEGT. DNA for the CDR3: TGTGCCAGCAGTAAACAGGGCCGAAGCTCCTACGAGCAGTACTTC. This encodes CASSKQGRSSYEQYF.

The genes are TRBV11-2 and TRBJ1-6; 10 bases match TRBD1. This CDR3 is 15 amino acids long. Trimming at V came to 3 bases and at J to 10 bases, leaving 6 bases not matched to a gene. Germline V gene lookup returns CDR1 SGHAT and CDR2 FQNNGV. The CDR3 protein is CASSFSGQGNSPLHF. The CDR3, as DNA: TGTGCCAGCAGCTTCTCGGGACAGGGGAACTCACCCCTCCACTTT.

The chain joins TRBV6-5 to TRBJ2-5; 7 positions agree with TRBD2. The CDR3 has 15 residues. The germline gives CDR1 MNHEY, CDR2 SVGAGI. With V trimmed by 1 base and J by 3 bases, 5 bases remained unmatched. CDR3 nucleotides: TGTGCCAGCAGTTACTACGGGGGGTCGGAAGAGACCCAGTACTTC. This sequence encodes CASSYYGGSEETQYF.

The genes are TRBV20-1 and TRBJ2-1; D not resolved. Trimming left V 3 bases short and J 5 bases short, with 11 bases between. CDR3 length: 13 amino acids. The germline V gene encodes CDR1 DFQATT and CDR2 SNEGSKA (reference sequence). CDR3 bases: TGCAGTGCTAGTAGTTCCAGCGACAATGAGCAGTTCTTC. Translated: CSASSSSDNEQFF.

The sample holds one count of this clone. The chain is built from TRBV14 and TRBJ2-1; 11 nucleotides line up with TRBD2. V lost 3 bases, J lost 7 bases, and 11 bases stayed unmatched. CDR3 length equals 17 residues. Germline values: CDR1 SGHDN, CDR2 FVKESK. CDR3 DNA sequence: TGTGCCAGCAGCCACTGGACCGGGACTAGCGGAGAAAATGAGCAGTTCTTC. Its translation: CASSHWTGTSGENEQFF.

This chain joins TRBV14 and TRBJ2-5; a weak D match, TRBD2 (7 bases). In germline, CDR1 is SGHDN, CDR2 FVKESK. With 4 bases removed from V and 4 bases from J, the gap between germline ends came to 13 bases. CDR3 size: 14 residues. The chain's CDR3 is CASSPVGGVETQYF. In DNA, the CDR3 is TGTGCCAGCAGCCCGGTAGGGGGGGTAGAGACCCAGTACTTC.

This clone was found a few times. V is TRBV19 and J is TRBJ1-1, with TRBD1 as a possible D gene (6 bases). The CDR3 sequence is 15 residues long. Trimming removed 3 bases at V and 0 bases at J, with 11 bases between. Looked up from germline, CDR1 is LNHDA and CDR2 is SQIVND (reference sequence). CDR3 bases: TGTGCCAGTAGTATGGGGGACATCTTGAACACTGAAGCTTTCTTT. Protein sequence: CASSMGDILNTEAFF.

This chain joins TRBV18 and TRBJ1-5; tentative D call: TRBD1 (6 bases). Trimming cost V 3 bases and J 3 bases, with 9 bases left between them. The germline V gene encodes CDR1 KGHSH and CDR2 LQKENI. This CDR3 is 14 amino acids long. This CDR3 reads CASSPGTYNQPQHF. The CDR3, as DNA: TGTGCCAGCTCACCCGGGACATACAATCAGCCCCAGCATTTT.